This TCR beta chain was documented in a study of neurological immune-mediated disorders. The V gene's germline CDR1 is DFQATT and CDR2 SNEGSKA (reference sequence). V gave up 0 bases and J gave up 0 bases, with 11 bases separating them. The CDR3 loop spans 16 amino acids. With 10-nucleotide random UMIs included, cDNA was synthesized by 5'RACE. A single record per CDR3 protein comes from TCRdb applying MiXCR to the 5' RACE reads. The data hold 30,000 to 45,000 distinct CDR3 sequences, with 10% to 13% observed a single time. General study points: The greatest TCR clonal expansion appeared in HTLV-1-associated myelopathy and the smallest, falling below healthy controls, in multiple sclerosis. Across subjects, no CDR3 amino acid sequence appeared in expanded clones of more than one subject, a finding that suggested private repertoires in all groups.

The table lists this clonotype with many counts. Antigen unknown. Source material was 2 million unsorted PBMCs, stored at -80 °C in RNAlater. This chain links TRBV20-1 with TRBJ2-2, with TRBD2 as a possible D gene (5 bases). This receptor was obtained from a woman aged 30 to 39 with HTLV-1-associated myelopathy (HAM/TSP). Source material: PBMCs. CDR3 sequence reads: CSAREIGISNTGELFF. CDR3 in DNA: TGCAGTGCTAGAGAAATCGGGATCTCGAACACCGGGGAGCTGTTTTTT.